This TCR beta chain was identified during a study of CD8+CD57+ T cells in acquired aplastic anemia (dated by TCRdb to 2016 to 2018). Background on the whole study: A mean of around 3 ug of DNA, ranging from about 0.19 to 30 ug, was extracted from sorted CD4+ and CD8+ cells. CD8+CD57+ expansion was defined as a frequency above the mean frequency observed in healthy subjects.

In this sample, this clonotype turned up many times. What this receptor recognizes is not known. The record has no base qualities; no much larger clone is one base away. From V the trimming removes 3 bases and from J it removes 0 bases, while the gene matches leave 5 bases of the junction unaccounted for. Per the germline V gene, MGHRA is the CDR1 and YSYEKL is the CDR2. From its cysteine to its phenylalanine, the CDR3 spans 17 amino acids. Only CDR3 DNA is held: 51 bases, read in frame from base 1. Patients chosen for sequencing had shown expansion of CD8+CD57+ cells by flow cytometry. Every patient had severe acquired aplastic anemia, diagnosed using the International Study of Aplastic Anemia and Agranulocytosis and Camitta criteria. No therapy had been received by the patients at the time of blood sampling. In the study, sorted CD4+ and CD8+ blood T cells from patients with severe aplastic anemia and from healthy subjects underwent deep sequencing of TCR repertoires. Patients were enrolled in the USA under clinicaltrials.gov protocols 00001620, 01623167, 00001397, 00071045, 00081523 and 00961064. Ficoll-Paque density gradient centrifugation was used to isolate peripheral blood mononuclear cells. Before DNA extraction, CD4+ and CD8+ T cells were sorted with FACS or magnetic beads.

Results and caveats for the whole study, not just this receptor: CD8+ Simpson's diversity did not differ significantly between patients and healthy controls (P=0.060). Roughly 30 CD8+ CDR3 sequences were shared between patients and controls but appeared highly expressed in patients and within their immunodominant clones.

Genomic DNA was used as template for profiling of TCR beta VDJ combinations and CDR3 sequences. An Illumina HiSeq 2000 was the platform used for TCR repertoire sequencing. The paper's processing steps were these. TRBV/TRBJ rearrangement plots, CDR3 size and DJ length profiles, and Simpson's diversity index were used to assess repertoires. The most abundant DNA sequence in the deep sequencing data was defined as the immunodominant clone. CDR3 amino acid sequences were checked for sharing between subjects and were compared against published repertoires and the VDJdb database. The public sequencing data were trimmed at Q25 with fastp and processed into clonotypes with MiXCR by TCRdb, which kept only in-frame beta chains. Every CDR3 protein is listed once, alongside the most common genes and DNA of its rows. The authors' filters were not applied to this entry. Counted in this sample were about 150,000 distinct CDR3 sequences; 52% of them appeared once. Around 12% of the sample comes from the top ten.

The V and J segments used are TRBV4-1 and TRBJ2-3; TRBD2 agrees with 11 junctional bases. The specimen was sorted CD4+, CD8+, or CD8+CD57+ T cells (not recorded which) from PBMCs. This receptor was identified in a human donor with aplastic anemia. The nucleotides are TGCGCCAGCAGCCAGCGACTAGCGGGGTCTAGCACAGATACGCAGTATTTT. It is translated as CASSQRLAGSSTDTQYF.